What follows are 2 T cell receptor beta chains derived from one specimen sequenced in a study of cytomegalovirus exposure and HLA in healthy donors. Researchers ran the PCR with 60 Vbeta and 13 Jbeta primers. The table came from immunoSEQ multiplex PCR; TCRdb's copy has only in-frame clones and leaves some out. The sample holds approximately 190,000 clones; approximately 84% are singletons and the top ten take roughly 2.6%. Sequencing used PBMCs. The receptors were gathered from a woman aged 45-65 years in good health and CMV-seropositive.

The V call is TRBV19, the J call TRBJ2-2; TRBD1 agrees at 8 bases. This CDR3 comprises 19 residues. CDR1 and CDR2 from the germline V gene are LNHDA and SQIVND (reference sequence). After removal of 3 bases from V and 6 bases from J, the junction contained 18 bases not matched to a gene. The CDR3, as DNA: TGTGCCAGTAGTATCCCGGACAGGGCAATACCGAACATCGCCGGGGAGCTGTTTTTT. Amino acid sequence: CASSIPDRAIPNIAGELFF.

The chain employs TRBV5-1 and TRBJ2-1, with D maybe TRBD2 (6 bases). Germline CDR1 and CDR2: SGHRS and YFSETQ. This CDR3 is 13 amino acids long. V lost 0 bases to trimming and J lost 9 bases, with 10 bases between them. The CDR3 loop is CASSLDGGGEQFF. The CDR3 nucleotides are TGCGCCAGCAGCTTGGACGGGGGAGGTGAGCAGTTCTTC.